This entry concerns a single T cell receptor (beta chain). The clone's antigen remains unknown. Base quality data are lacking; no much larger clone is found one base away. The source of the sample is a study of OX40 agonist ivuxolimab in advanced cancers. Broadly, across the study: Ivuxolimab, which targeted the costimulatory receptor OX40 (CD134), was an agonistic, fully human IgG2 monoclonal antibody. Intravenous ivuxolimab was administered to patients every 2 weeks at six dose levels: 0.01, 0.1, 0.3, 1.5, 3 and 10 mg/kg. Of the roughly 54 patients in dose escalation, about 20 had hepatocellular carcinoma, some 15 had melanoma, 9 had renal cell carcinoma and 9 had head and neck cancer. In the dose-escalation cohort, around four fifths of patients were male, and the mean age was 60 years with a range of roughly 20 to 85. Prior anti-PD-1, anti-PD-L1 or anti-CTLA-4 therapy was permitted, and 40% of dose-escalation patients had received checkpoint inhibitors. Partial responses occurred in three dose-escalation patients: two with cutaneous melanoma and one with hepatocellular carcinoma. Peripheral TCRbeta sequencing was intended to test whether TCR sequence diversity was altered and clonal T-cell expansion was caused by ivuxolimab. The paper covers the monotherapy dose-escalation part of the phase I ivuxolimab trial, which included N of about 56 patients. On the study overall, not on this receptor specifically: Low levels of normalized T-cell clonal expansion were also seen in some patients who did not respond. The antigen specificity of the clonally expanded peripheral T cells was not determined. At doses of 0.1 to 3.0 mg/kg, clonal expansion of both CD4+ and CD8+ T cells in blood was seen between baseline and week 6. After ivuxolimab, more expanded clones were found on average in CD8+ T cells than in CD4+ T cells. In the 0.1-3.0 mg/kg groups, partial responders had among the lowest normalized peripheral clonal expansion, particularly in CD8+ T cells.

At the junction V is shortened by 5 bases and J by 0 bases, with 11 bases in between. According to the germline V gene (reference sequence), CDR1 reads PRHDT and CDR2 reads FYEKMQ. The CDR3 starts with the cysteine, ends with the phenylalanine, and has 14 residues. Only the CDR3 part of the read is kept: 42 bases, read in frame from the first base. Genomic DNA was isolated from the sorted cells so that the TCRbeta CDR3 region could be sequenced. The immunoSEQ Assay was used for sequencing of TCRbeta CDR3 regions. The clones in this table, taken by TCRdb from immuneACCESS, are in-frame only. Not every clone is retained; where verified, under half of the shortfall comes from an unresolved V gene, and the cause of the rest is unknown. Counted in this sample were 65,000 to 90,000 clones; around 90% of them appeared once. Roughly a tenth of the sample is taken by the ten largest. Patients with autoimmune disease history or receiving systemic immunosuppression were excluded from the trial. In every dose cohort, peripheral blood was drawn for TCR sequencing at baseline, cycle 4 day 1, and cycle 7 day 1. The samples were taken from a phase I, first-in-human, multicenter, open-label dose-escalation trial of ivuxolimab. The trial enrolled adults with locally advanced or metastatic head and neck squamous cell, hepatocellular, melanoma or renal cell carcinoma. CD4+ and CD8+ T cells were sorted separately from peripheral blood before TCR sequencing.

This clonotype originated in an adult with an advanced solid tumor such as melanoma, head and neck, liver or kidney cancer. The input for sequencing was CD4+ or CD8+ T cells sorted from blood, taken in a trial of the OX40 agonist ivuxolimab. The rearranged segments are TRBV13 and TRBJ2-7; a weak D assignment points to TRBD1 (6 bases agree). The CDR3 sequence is CASSPDRSSYEQYF. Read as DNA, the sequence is TGTGCCAGCAGCCCTGACAGGAGCTCCTACGAGCAGTACTTC.